The source of this T cell receptor beta chain is a study of control samples from healthy donors and cancer patients. Germline loops: CDR1 MNHEY, CDR2 SVGAGI. The CDR3 consists of 13 residues. The ends lost 5 bases at V and 8 bases at J; junction bases unmatched: 8. Libraries were prepared by immunoSEQ multiplex PCR; TCRdb keeps only in-frame clonotypes and omits some of them. This sample carries tens of thousands of clones, around 90% of them seen once, and the ten largest clones take roughly a tenth. Input material: PBMCs. The chain couples TRBV6-5 to TRBJ1-2, with 7 bases aligning to TRBD1. The TCR originated in a woman in her 50s with colorectal cancer. In nucleotides, the CDR3 is TGTGCCAGCAGTCTACAGGGGTCCGGGGGCTACACCTTC. This encodes CASSLQGSGGYTF.